This note documents a single T cell receptor (beta chain) sequence. The data belong to a study of OX40 agonist ivuxolimab in advanced cancers. On the study more broadly: Patients were 82.7% male with ages roughly 20 to 90, mean around 58.

Sequenced by immunoSEQ multiplex PCR; TCRdb stores in-frame clones only, minus some. Counted here are tens of thousands of clones, roughly 87% occurring once; the ten biggest clones make up around 15%. J was trimmed by 5 bases and V by 0 bases; bases with no gene match: 5. There are 15 residues in the CDR3. Germline V CDR1 and CDR2: GTSNPN, SVGIG (reference sequence). This sequence originates from an adult with an advanced solid tumor such as melanoma, head and neck, liver or kidney cancer. This sample comprised CD4+ or CD8+ T cells sorted from blood, obtained in a trial of the OX40 agonist ivuxolimab. This rearrangement joins TRBV30 to TRBJ1-4, with 8 bases lining up with TRBD1. CDR3 DNA sequence: TGTGCCTGGAGTGTACTAGGACAGGGAAATGAAAAACTGTTTTTT. Encoded protein: CAWSVLGQGNEKLFF.